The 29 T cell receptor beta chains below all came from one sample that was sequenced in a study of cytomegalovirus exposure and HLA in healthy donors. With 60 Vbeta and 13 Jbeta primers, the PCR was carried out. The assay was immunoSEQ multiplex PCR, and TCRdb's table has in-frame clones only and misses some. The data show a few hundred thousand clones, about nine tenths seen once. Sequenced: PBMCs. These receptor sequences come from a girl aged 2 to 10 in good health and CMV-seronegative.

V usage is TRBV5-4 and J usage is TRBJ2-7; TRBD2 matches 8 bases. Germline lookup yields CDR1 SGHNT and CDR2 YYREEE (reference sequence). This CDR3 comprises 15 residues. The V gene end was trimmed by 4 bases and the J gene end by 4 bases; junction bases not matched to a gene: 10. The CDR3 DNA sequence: TGTGCCAGCAGCGAAACCGGGACTAGTTTATACGAGCAGTACTTC. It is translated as CASSETGTSLYEQYF. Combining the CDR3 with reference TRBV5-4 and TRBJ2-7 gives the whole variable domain ETGVTQSPTHLIKTRGQQVTLRCSSQSGHNTVSWYQQALGQGPQFIFQYYREEENGRGNFPPRFSGLQFPNYSSELNVNALELDDSALYLCASSETGTSLYEQYFGPGTRLTVT.

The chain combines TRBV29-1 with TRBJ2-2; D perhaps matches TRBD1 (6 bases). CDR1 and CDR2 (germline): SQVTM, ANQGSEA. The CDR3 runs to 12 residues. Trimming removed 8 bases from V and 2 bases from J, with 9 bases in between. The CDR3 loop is CSTRGNTGELFF. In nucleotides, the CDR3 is TGCAGCACCAGGGGTAACACCGGGGAGCTGTTTTTT.

The CDR3 is CASSRDSRENYGYTF. DNA for the CDR3: TGTGCCAGCAGTCGGGACAGTCGGGAAAACTATGGCTACACCTTC. This chain uses TRBV7-9 with TRBJ1-2, with 7 nucleotides matching TRBD1. V was pared by 6 bases and J by 2 bases, with 9 bases of the junction left unmatched. The CDR3 is made up of 15 amino acids. Germline-derived CDR1 and CDR2 are SEHNR and FQNEAQ (reference sequence).

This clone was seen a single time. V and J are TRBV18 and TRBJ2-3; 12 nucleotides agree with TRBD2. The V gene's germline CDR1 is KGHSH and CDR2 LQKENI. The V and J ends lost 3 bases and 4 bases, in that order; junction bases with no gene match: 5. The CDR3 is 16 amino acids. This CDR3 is CASSPPLAGGPDTQYF. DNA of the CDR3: TGTGCCAGCTCACCCCCACTAGCGGGAGGTCCAGATACGCAGTATTTT.

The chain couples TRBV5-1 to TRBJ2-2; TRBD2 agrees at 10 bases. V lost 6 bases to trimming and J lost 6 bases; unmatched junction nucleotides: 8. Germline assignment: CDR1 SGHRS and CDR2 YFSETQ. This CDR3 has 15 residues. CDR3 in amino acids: CASKEALAGAGELFF. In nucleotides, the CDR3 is TGCGCCAGCAAGGAGGCGCTAGCGGGGGCCGGGGAGCTGTTTTTT.

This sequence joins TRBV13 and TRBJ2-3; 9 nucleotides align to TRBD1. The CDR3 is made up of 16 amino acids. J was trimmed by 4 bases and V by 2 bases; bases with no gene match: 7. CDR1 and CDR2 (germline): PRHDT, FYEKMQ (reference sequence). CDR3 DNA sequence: TGTGCCAGCAGCTTAAGGACAGGGGTAGGGTCAGATACGCAGTATTTT. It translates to CASSLRTGVGSDTQYF.

CDR3 DNA sequence: TGTGCCAGCAGCTCCCGAGAGGGGGCGAACACTGAAGCTTTCTTT. It is translated as CASSSREGANTEAFF. The chain is built from TRBV9 and TRBJ1-1; 7 bases match TRBD1. Germline loops: CDR1 SGDLS, CDR2 YYNGEE. The trim removed 4 bases at V and 1 base at J, leaving 7 bases unmatched. The CDR3 is 15 amino acids.

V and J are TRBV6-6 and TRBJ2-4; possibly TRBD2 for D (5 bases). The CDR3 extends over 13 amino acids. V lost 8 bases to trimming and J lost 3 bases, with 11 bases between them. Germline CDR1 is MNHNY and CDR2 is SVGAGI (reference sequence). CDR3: CASSDGGKNIQYF. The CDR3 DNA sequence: TGTGCCAGCTCGGACGGAGGCAAAAACATTCAGTACTTC.

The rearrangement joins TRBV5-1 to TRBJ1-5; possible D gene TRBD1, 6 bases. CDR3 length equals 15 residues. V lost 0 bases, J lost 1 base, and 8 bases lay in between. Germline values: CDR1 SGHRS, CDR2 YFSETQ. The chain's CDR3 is CASSLAGESNQPQHF. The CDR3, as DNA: TGCGCCAGCAGCTTGGCAGGGGAAAGCAATCAGCCCCAGCATTTT.

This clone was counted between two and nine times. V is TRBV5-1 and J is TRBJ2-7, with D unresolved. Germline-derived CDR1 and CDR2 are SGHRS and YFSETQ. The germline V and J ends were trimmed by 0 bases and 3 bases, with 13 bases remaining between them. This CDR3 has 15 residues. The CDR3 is CASSLASGWFYEQYF. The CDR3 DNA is TGCGCCAGCAGCTTGGCTTCTGGCTGGTTCTACGAGCAGTACTTC.

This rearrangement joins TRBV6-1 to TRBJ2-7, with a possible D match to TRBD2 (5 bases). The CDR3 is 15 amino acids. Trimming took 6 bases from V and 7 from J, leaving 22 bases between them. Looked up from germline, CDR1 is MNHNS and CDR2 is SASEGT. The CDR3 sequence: CASSPNGGPGMEQYF. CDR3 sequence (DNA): TGTGCCAGCAGCCCCAACGGAGGACCAGGAATGGAGCAGTACTTC.

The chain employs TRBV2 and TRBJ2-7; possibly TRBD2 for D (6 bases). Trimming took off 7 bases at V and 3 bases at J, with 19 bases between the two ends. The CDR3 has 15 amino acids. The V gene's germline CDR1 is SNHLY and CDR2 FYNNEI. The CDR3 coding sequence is TGTGCCAGCAATAGGGAGGACCACTCCCTCTACGAGCAGTACTTC. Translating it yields CASNREDHSLYEQYF.

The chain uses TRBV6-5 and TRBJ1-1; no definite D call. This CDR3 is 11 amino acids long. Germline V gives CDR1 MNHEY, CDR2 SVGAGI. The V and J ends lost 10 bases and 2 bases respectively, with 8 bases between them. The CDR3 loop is CATLGNTEAFF. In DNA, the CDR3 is TGTGCCACCCTGGGCAACACTGAAGCTTTCTTT.

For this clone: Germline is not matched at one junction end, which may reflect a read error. CDR3 amino acids: CASGLDRPYEQYF. The CDR3 region has the DNA TGTGCTAGTGGCTTGGACAGACCCTACGAGCAGTACTTC. The chain joins TRBV12-5 to TRBJ2-7; TRBD1 is a possible D gene (6 bases). CDR1 and CDR2 (germline): LGHNT, FRNRAP. The CDR3 consists of 13 residues.

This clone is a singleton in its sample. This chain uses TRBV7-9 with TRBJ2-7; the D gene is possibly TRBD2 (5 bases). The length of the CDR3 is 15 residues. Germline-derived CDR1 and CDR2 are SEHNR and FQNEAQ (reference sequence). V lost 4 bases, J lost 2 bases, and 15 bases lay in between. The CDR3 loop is CASSSSDGGTYEQYF. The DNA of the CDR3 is TGTGCCAGCAGCTCCTCTGACGGAGGTACCTACGAGCAGTACTTC.

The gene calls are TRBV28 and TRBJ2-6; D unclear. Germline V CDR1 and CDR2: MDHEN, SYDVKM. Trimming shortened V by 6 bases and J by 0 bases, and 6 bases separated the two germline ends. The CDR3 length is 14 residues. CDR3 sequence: CASRRSSGANVLTF. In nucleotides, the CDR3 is TGTGCCAGCAGGCGTAGCTCTGGGGCCAACGTCCTGACTTTC.

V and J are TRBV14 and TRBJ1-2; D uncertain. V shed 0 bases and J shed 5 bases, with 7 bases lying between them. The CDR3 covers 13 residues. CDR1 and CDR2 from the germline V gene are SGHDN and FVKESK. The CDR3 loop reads CASSQDVFYGYTF. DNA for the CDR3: TGTGCCAGCAGCCAAGATGTCTTTTATGGCTACACCTTC.

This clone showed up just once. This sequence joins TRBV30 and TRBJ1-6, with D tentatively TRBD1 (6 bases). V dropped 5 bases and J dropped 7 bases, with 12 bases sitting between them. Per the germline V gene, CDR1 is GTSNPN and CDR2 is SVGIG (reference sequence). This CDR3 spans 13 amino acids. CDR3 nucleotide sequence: TGTGCCTGGGAGGAGCAGGGGAATTCACCCCTCCACTTT. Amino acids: CAWEEQGNSPLHF.

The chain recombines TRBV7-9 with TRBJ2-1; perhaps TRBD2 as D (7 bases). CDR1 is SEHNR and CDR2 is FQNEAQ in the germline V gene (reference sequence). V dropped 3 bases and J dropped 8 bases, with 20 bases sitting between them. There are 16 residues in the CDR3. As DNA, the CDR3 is TGTGCCAGCAGCTTTCCGTCGACTAGGGGGGGCCATGAGCAGTTCTTC. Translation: CASSFPSTRGGHEQFF.

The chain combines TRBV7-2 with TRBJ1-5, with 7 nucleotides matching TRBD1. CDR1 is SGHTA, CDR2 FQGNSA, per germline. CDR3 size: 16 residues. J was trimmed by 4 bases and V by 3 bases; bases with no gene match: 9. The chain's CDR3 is CASSLEKGAGNQPQHF. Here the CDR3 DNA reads TGTGCCAGCAGCTTGGAGAAGGGGGCGGGGAATCAGCCCCAGCATTTT.

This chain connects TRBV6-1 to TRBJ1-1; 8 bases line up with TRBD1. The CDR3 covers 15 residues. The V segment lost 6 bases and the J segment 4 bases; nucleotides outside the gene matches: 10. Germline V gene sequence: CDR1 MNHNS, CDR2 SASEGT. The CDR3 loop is CASSRQGPWGTEAFF. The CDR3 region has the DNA TGTGCCAGCAGCCGACAGGGGCCCTGGGGCACTGAAGCTTTCTTT.

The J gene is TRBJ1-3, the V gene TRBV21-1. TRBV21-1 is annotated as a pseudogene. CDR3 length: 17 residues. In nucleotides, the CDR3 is TGTGCCAGCAGCAGCCCCCGGGAGGCCTCCTCTGGAAACACCATATATTTT. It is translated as CASSSPREASSGNTIYF.

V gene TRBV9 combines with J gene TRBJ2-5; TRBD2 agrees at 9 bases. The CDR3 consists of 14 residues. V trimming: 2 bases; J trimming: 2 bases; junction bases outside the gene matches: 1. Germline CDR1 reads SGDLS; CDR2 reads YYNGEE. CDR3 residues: CASSVSGGQETQYF. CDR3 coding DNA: TGTGCCAGCAGCGTGAGCGGGGGGCAAGAGACCCAGTACTTC.

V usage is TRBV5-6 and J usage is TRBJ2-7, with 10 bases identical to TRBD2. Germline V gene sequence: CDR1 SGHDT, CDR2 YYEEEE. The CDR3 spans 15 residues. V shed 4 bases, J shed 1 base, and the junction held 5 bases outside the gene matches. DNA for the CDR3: TGTGCCAGCAGCATTGGACTAGCGGATTCCTACGAGCAGTACTTC. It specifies CASSIGLADSYEQYF.

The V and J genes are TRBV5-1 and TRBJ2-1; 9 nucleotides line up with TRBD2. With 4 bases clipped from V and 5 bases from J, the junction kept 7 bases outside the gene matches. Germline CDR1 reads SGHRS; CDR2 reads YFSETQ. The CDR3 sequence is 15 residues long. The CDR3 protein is CASSLVASGNNEQFF. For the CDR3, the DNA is TGCGCCAGCAGCCTAGTCGCTAGCGGGAACAATGAGCAGTTCTTC.

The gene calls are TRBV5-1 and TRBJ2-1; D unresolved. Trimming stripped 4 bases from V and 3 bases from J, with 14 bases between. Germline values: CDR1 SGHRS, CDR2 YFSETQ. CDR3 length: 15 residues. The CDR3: CASSLRSAYYNEQFF. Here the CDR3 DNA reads TGCGCCAGCAGCCTAAGGAGTGCTTACTACAATGAGCAGTTCTTC.

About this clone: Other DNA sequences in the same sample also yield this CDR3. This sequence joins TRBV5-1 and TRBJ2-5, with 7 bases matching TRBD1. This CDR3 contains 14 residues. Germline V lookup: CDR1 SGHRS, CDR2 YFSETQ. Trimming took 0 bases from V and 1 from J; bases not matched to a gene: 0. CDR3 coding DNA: TGCGCCAGCAGCTTGGGACAGGGCCAAGAGACCCAGTACTTC. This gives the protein CASSLGQGQETQYF.

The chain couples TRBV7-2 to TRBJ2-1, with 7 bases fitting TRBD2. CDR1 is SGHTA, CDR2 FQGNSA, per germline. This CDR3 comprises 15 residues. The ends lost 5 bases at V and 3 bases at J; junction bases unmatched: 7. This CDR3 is CASSGWLAVYNEQFF. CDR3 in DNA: TGTGCCAGCAGCGGGTGGCTAGCGGTCTACAATGAGCAGTTCTTC. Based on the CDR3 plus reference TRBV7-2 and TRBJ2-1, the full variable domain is GAGVSQSPSNKVTEKGKDVELRCDPISGHTALYWYRQSLGQGLEFLIYFQGNSAPDKSGLPSDRFSAERTGGSVSTLTIQRTQQEDSAVYLCASSGWLAVYNEQFFGPGTRLTVL.

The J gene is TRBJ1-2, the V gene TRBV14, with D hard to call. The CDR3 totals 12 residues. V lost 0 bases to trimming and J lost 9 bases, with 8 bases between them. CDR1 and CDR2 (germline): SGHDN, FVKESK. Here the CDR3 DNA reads TGTGCCAGCAGCCAAGATCGCCAGAGCTACACCTTC. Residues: CASSQDRQSYTF.